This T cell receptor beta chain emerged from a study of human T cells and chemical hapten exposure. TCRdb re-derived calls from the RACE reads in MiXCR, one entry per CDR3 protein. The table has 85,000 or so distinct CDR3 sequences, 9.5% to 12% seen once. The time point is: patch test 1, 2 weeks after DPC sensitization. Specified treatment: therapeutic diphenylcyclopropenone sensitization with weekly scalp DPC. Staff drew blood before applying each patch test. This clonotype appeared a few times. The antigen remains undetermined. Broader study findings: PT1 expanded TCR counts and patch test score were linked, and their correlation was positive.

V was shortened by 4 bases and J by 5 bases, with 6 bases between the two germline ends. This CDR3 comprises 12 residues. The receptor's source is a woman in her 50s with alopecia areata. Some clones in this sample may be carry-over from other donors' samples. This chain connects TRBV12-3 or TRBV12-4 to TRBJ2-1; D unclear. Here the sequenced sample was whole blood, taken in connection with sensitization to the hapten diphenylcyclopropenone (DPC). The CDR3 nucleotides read TGTGCCAGCAGTTCAAGCGACAATGAGCAGTTCTTC. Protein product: CASSSSDNEQFF.